The T cell receptor beta chain under discussion was sequenced for a study of identical twins. TCRdb processed the 5' RACE reads anew with MiXCR; each CDR3 protein has one entry. The data show 550,000 to 800,000 distinct CDR3 sequences, with under 8.5% seen just once and around 1.6% held by the top ten. Germline values: CDR1 SNHLY, CDR2 FYNNEI. The CDR3 length is 14 residues. V was pared by 9 bases and J by 2 bases, with 8 bases of the junction left unmatched. In regard to this clonotype: Its antigen is as yet unknown.

All donors were healthy, and all were Caucasian. Study-level results: For out-of-frame beta sequences, excess twin sharing was weaker. Fewer insertions were carried by abundant cord blood beta clonotypes, but none was seen in memory repertoires.

These same records also appear under a second study, on yellow fever vaccine responses in identical twins.

Sequenced material: PBMCs. The J gene is TRBJ2-3, the V gene TRBV2, with 7 bases aligning to TRBD2. The sequence was obtained from a woman younger than 30 in good health. The DNA of the CDR3 is TGTGCCAGTGGTAGCGGGCCATTCACAGATACGCAGTATTTT. It specifies CASGSGPFTDTQYF.